Shown below are 19 T cell receptor beta chains from a single sample sequenced in a study of cytomegalovirus exposure and HLA in healthy donors. A multiplex PCR was run with 60 Vbeta primers and 13 Jbeta primers. Assay: immunoSEQ multiplex PCR; the TCRdb copy retains only in-frame clones and omits some. The repertoire holds around 150,000 clones, with 60% to 80% as singletons. The material sequenced was PBMCs. Receptors were obtained from a man aged 50-59 years in good health and CMV-seropositive.

This clone has a single count. The CDR3 spells CASSLELAGGETQYF. The CDR3 DNA is TGTGCCAGCAGCTTGGAACTAGCGGGGGGAGAGACCCAGTACTTC. The V gene is TRBV5-8, the J gene TRBJ2-5, with 12 bases identical to TRBD2. This CDR3 has 15 residues. With 0 bases clipped from V and 4 bases from J, the junction kept 1 base outside the gene matches. Germline CDR1 reads SGHTS; CDR2 reads YDEGEE.

This chain connects TRBV28 to TRBJ1-1; D is undetermined. Per the germline V gene, CDR1 is MDHEN and CDR2 is SYDVKM. The CDR3 has 14 amino acids. The V and J ends lost 7 bases and 1 base respectively, with 13 bases between them. This CDR3 is CASKNGLTNTEAFF. The DNA of the CDR3 is TGTGCCAGCAAGAACGGACTGACGAACACTGAAGCTTTCTTT.

The V gene is TRBV5-6, the J gene TRBJ2-1, with TRBD1 identical over 10 bases. CDR3 length equals 16 residues. CDR1 is SGHDT and CDR2 is YYEEEE in the germline V gene. V was clipped by 1 base and J by 3 bases; unmatched bases: 4. The CDR3 region has the DNA TGTGCCAGCAGCTTGAGGACAGGGGGATACTACAATGAGCAGTTCTTC. It specifies CASSLRTGGYYNEQFF.

The chain employs TRBV30 and TRBJ2-7, with a possible D match to TRBD2 (5 bases). Germline lookup yields CDR1 GTSNPN and CDR2 SVGIG (reference sequence). Trimming stripped 5 bases from V and 8 bases from J, with 19 bases between. The length of the CDR3 is 13 residues. CDR3 residues: CAWAGSGRTKQYF. The CDR3, as DNA: TGTGCCTGGGCGGGTAGTGGGAGAACGAAGCAGTACTTC.

This sequence joins TRBV27 and TRBJ1-5, with TRBD1 as a possible D gene (5 bases). The CDR3 runs 13 residues. V lost 5 bases to trimming and J lost 2 bases, with 7 bases between them. Per germline, CDR1 MNHEY and CDR2 SMNVEV (reference sequence). As DNA, the CDR3 is TGTGCCAGCAGTCCAGGGCGCAATCAGCCCCAGCATTTT. Its translation: CASSPGRNQPQHF.

The genes are TRBV7-9 and TRBJ2-3; 9 bases match TRBD1. Per germline, CDR1 SEHNR and CDR2 FQNEAQ (reference sequence). J gave up 2 bases and V 3 bases, and 6 bases lay outside the gene matches. CDR3 length: 16 amino acids. CDR3 DNA: TGTGCCAGCAGCTTTCGCGGGACAGGGTTCACAGATACGCAGTATTTT. Residues: CASSFRGTGFTDTQYF.

V and J are TRBV5-6 and TRBJ2-3; possibly TRBD2 for D (6 bases). Germline assignment: CDR1 SGHDT and CDR2 YYEEEE. The CDR3 runs to 15 residues. Trimming stripped 4 bases from V and 2 bases from J, with 14 bases between. For the CDR3, the DNA is TGTGCCAGCAGCCGGGGACTGACATACACAGATACGCAGTATTTT. This sequence encodes CASSRGLTYTDTQYF.

This chain connects TRBV5-1 to TRBJ1-2; D not certain. The ends were cut back, 1 base at V and 5 bases at J, with 9 bases in the middle. Germline V gene sequence: CDR1 SGHRS, CDR2 YFSETQ. There are 13 residues in the CDR3. CDR3 sequence: CASSLTSRYGYTF. The CDR3 coding sequence is TGCGCCAGCAGCTTGACGAGTAGATATGGCTACACCTTC.

This clone was seen a handful of times. This chain joins TRBV30 and TRBJ2-2, with TRBD2 matching over 7 bases. The CDR3 consists of 15 residues. Germline CDR1 GTSNPN, CDR2 SVGIG (reference sequence). Germline trimming cut 3 bases from V and 3 bases from J; bases unmatched to any gene: 7. Here the CDR3 DNA reads TGTGCCTGGAGCGGAAAGGGACTACACACCGGGGAGCTGTTTTTT. Translated: CAWSGKGLHTGELFF. Using reference TRBV30 and TRBJ2-2 for the parts outside the CDR3, the full variable domain is SQTIHQWPATLVQPVGSPLSLECTVEGTSNPNLYWYRQAAGRGLQLLFYSVGIGQISSEVPQNLSASRPQDRQFILSSKKLLLSDSGFYLCAWSGKGLHTGELFFGEGSRLTVL.

The V call is TRBV4-1, the J call TRBJ2-1; 8 positions agree with TRBD1. CDR3 length: 14 residues. Germline CDR1 reads MGHRA; CDR2 reads YSYEKL. V shed 3 bases and J 7 bases; nucleotides not matched to a gene: 5. The CDR3 nucleotides are TGCGCCAGCAGCCACCGAAACAGGGGGAATGAGCAGTTCTTC. It codes for CASSHRNRGNEQFF.

The rearrangement uses TRBV7-2 and TRBJ2-7; 10 bases fit TRBD1. This CDR3 has 13 residues. V lost 1 base, J lost 8 bases, and 2 bases stayed unmatched. CDR1 and CDR2 (germline): SGHTA, FQGNSA. Here the CDR3 DNA reads TGTGCCAGCAGCTTAGGGACAGGGGGTAAGCAGTACTTC. It translates to CASSLGTGGKQYF. Full variable domain (outside the CDR3, taken from reference TRBV7-2 and TRBJ2-7): GAGVSQSPSNKVTEKGKDVELRCDPISGHTALYWYRQSLGQGLEFLIYFQGNSAPDKSGLPSDRFSAERTGGSVSTLTIQRTQQEDSAVYLCASSLGTGGKQYFGPGTRLTVT.

This clone was picked up one time. The chain combines TRBV6-5 with TRBJ1-5; 7 bases are shared with TRBD1. Germline V gives CDR1 MNHEY, CDR2 SVGAGI. J was trimmed by 4 bases and V by 7 bases; bases with no gene match: 7. The CDR3 length is 14 residues. This chain's CDR3 is CASKMAGGNQPQHF. CDR3 coding DNA: TGTGCCAGCAAGATGGCAGGGGGAAATCAGCCCCAGCATTTT.

The chain combines TRBV6-1 with TRBJ1-3; D remains unclear. The CDR3 has 12 amino acids. Germline V gives CDR1 MNHNS, CDR2 SASEGT. V was clipped by 3 bases and J by 16 bases, with 16 bases between them. DNA of the CDR3: TGTGCCAGCAGTGAGGTGCCGACCGGGTCCTATTTT. Its protein is CASSEVPTGSYF.

This clone was counted between two and nine times. The rearrangement uses TRBV6-1 and TRBJ2-5; a possible D gene is TRBD2 (6 bases). CDR1 and CDR2 (germline): MNHNS, SASEGT. This CDR3 contains 14 residues. V was clipped by 5 bases and J by 5 bases, with 15 bases between them. The CDR3 protein is CASSNGGVGETQYF. The CDR3 region has the DNA TGTGCCAGCAGTAACGGAGGGGTAGGGGAGACCCAGTACTTC.

This sequence joins TRBV5-1 and TRBJ1-6, with D uncertain. The V and J ends lost 1 base and 2 bases respectively, with 7 bases between them. CDR3 length equals 15 residues. Germline loops: CDR1 SGHRS, CDR2 YFSETQ. The CDR3 coding sequence is TGCGCCAGCAGCTTGAGGGAGACCTATAATTCACCCCTCCACTTT. Translating gives CASSLRETYNSPLHF.

The chain combines TRBV19 with TRBJ1-5, with D maybe TRBD1 (6 bases). V lost 5 bases and J 4 bases, leaving 18 bases between the germline ends. CDR1 is LNHDA, CDR2 SQIVND, per germline (reference sequence). The CDR3 runs to 16 residues. CDR3 residues: CASSSYRVLGNQPQHF. The DNA of the CDR3 is TGTGCCAGTAGTTCCTACAGGGTTTTGGGGAATCAGCCCCAGCATTTT.

In this sample, this clone turned up a few times. The rearrangement uses TRBV5-1 and TRBJ2-7; 9 bases are shared with TRBD2. Losses at the gene ends were 4 bases for V and 7 bases for J; bases not matched to a gene: 6. Germline V CDR1 and CDR2: SGHRS, YFSETQ. The CDR3 is 13 amino acids. This CDR3 is CASSPVAGEEQYF. In DNA, the CDR3 is TGCGCCAGCAGCCCCGTAGCGGGGGAGGAGCAGTACTTC.

This chain uses TRBV27 with TRBJ1-2, with D possibly matching TRBD1 (5 bases). Germline V lookup: CDR1 MNHEY, CDR2 SMNVEV (reference sequence). The CDR3 loop spans 14 amino acids. The germline V and J ends were trimmed by 2 bases and 4 bases, with 11 bases remaining between them. The CDR3 DNA follows: TGTGCCAGCAGTTTAAACCCAGGGATCTATGGCTACACCTTC. Its protein is CASSLNPGIYGYTF.

The rearrangement joins TRBV19 to TRBJ1-2; D remains unclear. The CDR3 is made up of 14 amino acids. Germline values: CDR1 LNHDA, CDR2 SQIVND (reference sequence). Trimming left V 3 bases short and J 2 bases short, with 10 bases between. The CDR3 DNA is TGTGCCAGTAGTATCCCCGGGAAGAACTATGGCTACACCTTC. Protein product: CASSIPGKNYGYTF.